This TCR beta chain was obtained from a study of STAT5B mutations in CD4+ large granular lymphocyte leukemia. Healthy controls were blood donor buffy coats. TCRdb's copy holds only in-frame clones and misses some; the assay was immunoSEQ multiplex PCR. The sample carries tens of thousands of clones, roughly 79% recorded once. From germline, CDR1 is SEHNR and CDR2 FQNEAQ (reference sequence). This CDR3 is 16 amino acids long. V lost 5 bases and J 0 bases, leaving 17 bases between the germline ends. This chain joins TRBV7-9 and TRBJ2-7; D remains ambiguous. The TCR was taken from a human donor in good health. Specimen: CD4+ T cells from blood buffy coats. CDR3 loop: CASSLGAVRSSYEQYF. CDR3 nucleotide sequence: TGTGCCAGCAGCCTAGGTGCCGTCCGTAGCTCCTACGAGCAGTACTTC.